This TCR beta chain was profiled in a study of T cells in Graves' hyperthyroidism and ophthalmopathy. Criteria for exclusion of patients were uncontrolled infection, other autoimmune disease, pregnancy or lactation. Notes on the study in general: Clonotypes that were expanded in thyroid above 0.001 mostly appeared in blood too.

The V and J ends lost 0 bases and 5 bases respectively, with 10 bases between them. CDR3 size: 13 residues. Germline values: CDR1 SQVTM, CDR2 ANQGSEA. This clonotype showed up many times. Its matching antigen is unknown. Amplification of TCR beta CDR3 regions used RNA as the template. The primer set for the first-round RT-PCR of the TCR CDR3 was HTBI. TCRdb called the multiplex PCR reads again in MiXCR, with one record for every CDR3 protein. The sample has approximately 510,000 distinct CDR3 sequences, under 25% seen once. The sequence came from a young man with Graves' hyperthyroidism. The chain has TRBV29-1 and TRBJ1-1, with unresolved D. Sequenced: blood. The CDR3 sequence: CSVEDRGGTEAFF. The CDR3 DNA is TGCAGCGTTGAAGATCGGGGTGGGACTGAAGCTTTCTTT.